This is a list of T cell receptor beta chains from one sample in a study of shared clonotypes between healthy human individuals. Generated by immunoSEQ multiplex PCR, the TCRdb table keeps only in-frame clones and is missing some. This table holds roughly 1,000,000 clones, around 78% found once. The material sequenced was memory CD4+ T cells from PBMCs. The receptor source for this set is a man between 18 and 35 years old in good health. Some clones in this sample may be carry-over from other donors' samples. Each CDR3 is given with its conserved first and last residue. A D gene is named only where the DNA matches it firmly. Not every row has a clone size; where given, it reads once, few, many or a size class.

.,TRBV7-9,TRBD1,TRBJ1-4,CASSSGDRSNEKLFF,TGTGCCAGCAGCTCCGGGGACAGAAGTAATGAAAAACTGTTTTTT
many,TRBV5-1,TRBD2,TRBJ2-7,CASSLVGGVSYEQYF,TGCGCCAGCAGCTTGGTCGGGGGGGTCTCCTACGAGCAGTACTTC
.,TRBV19,.,TRBJ1-2,CASSRQSYGYTF,TGTGCCAGTAGCCGACAGAGCTATGGCTACACCTTC
.,TRBV28,.,TRBJ2-6,CASSFAGGGGANVLTF,TGTGCCAGCAGTTTTGCAGGGGGAGGTGGGGCCAACGTCCTGACTTTC
many,TRBV6-6,TRBD2,TRBJ2-1,CASSYSTSVKYNEQFF,TGTGCCAGCAGTTACTCGACTAGCGTTAAATACAATGAGCAGTTCTTC
.,TRBV19,.,TRBJ2-6,CASSWWGQGANVLTF,TGTGCCAGTAGCTGGTGGGGGCAAGGGGCCAACGTCCTGACTTTC
.,TRBV27,TRBD2,TRBJ2-7,CASSHLVQAGESYEQYF,TGTGCCAGCAGTCACCTCGTCCAAGCGGGGGAATCCTACGAGCAGTACTTC
few,TRBV27,.,TRBJ2-2,CASSQHNTGELFF,TGTGCCAGCAGTCAACACAACACCGGGGAGCTGTTTTTT
few,TRBV28,.,TRBJ1-1,CASYRVRTEAFF,TGTGCCAGTTACAGGGTTCGGACTGAAGCTTTCTTT
.,TRBV28,.,TRBJ1-2,CASSLTENYGYTF,TGTGCCAGCAGTTTGACTGAAAACTATGGCTACACCTTC
.,TRBV5-1,.,TRBJ2-7,CASNGGPGIFREQYF,TGCGCCAGCAATGGAGGCCCAGGGATTTTTCGCGAGCAGTACTTC
.,TRBV5-1,.,TRBJ1-4,CASSFSDGRRAEKLFF,TGCGCCAGCAGCTTCTCGGACGGCCGACGCGCTGAAAAACTGTTTTTT
.,TRBV5-1,.,TRBJ2-3,CASSATSASTDTQYF,TGCGCCAGCAGCGCCACTAGTGCTAGCACAGATACGCAGTATTTT